Listed below are T cell receptor beta chains from one sample, sequenced in a study of shared clonotypes between healthy human individuals. Repertoires were generated with immunoSEQ multiplex PCR, while TCRdb's copy carries only in-frame clones and drops some. This table holds under 2,000,000 clones, roughly 95% found once. Sequencing used naive CD8+ T cells sorted from blood. The source of these receptors is a young man in good health. CDR3s leave out the opening cysteine and the closing phenylalanine or tryptophan. Expanded clones get a size class; other rows say once, few or many, or leave the size out.

clone size	V gene	J gene	CDR3 protein
.	TRBV11-1	TRBJ2-7	ASSLGLSVPYEQY
.	TRBV4-1	TRBJ2-5	ASSQGIAGVQETQY
.	TRBV5-6	TRBJ2-7	ASSFGTSYEQY
.	TRBV5-8	TRBJ1-5	ASSPLRDELSNQPQH
.	TRBV28	TRBJ1-4	ASHPWGLDDEKLF
.	TRBV7-9	TRBJ2-1	ASSPVGELAGSGEQF
.	TRBV4-1	TRBJ2-7	ASSQAGGGTYEQY
.	TRBV11-2	TRBJ2-7	ASSLGQGIYEQY
.	TRBV30	TRBJ2-2	AWSVMAPPTGELF
.	TRBV27	TRBJ1-5	ASSFDRYQPQH
.	TRBV9	TRBJ2-7	ASSEEGHPSYEQY
.	TRBV11-2	TRBJ2-3	ASSPPYSDTQY
.	TRBV18	TRBJ2-3	ASSPTRGADTSTDTQY
.	TRBV7-6	TRBJ2-7	ASSAGTGTPYEQY
few	TRBV4-1	TRBJ2-7	ASSQGTTYEQY
.	TRBV27	TRBJ2-7	ASSFTGSYEQY
once	TRBV6-1	TRBJ1-3	ASSEGRISGNTIY
.	TRBV5-1	TRBJ1-2	ASSLTGSQNYGYT
.	TRBV7-9	TRBJ2-1	ASSLAVSGSYNEQF
.	TRBV2	TRBJ1-5	ASSEPGPAVQPQH
.	TRBV5-1	TRBJ1-2	ASSLALSTGLSLGYT
.	TRBV27	TRBJ2-1	ASTNNEQF
.	TRBV7-7	TRBJ2-2	ASSPGLAGDHTGELF
.	TRBV11-2	TRBJ2-1	ASSYRVFEQF
.	TRBV12-5	TRBJ2-7	ASGLGSGSNEQY
.	TRBV9	TRBJ2-3	ASSPLSGRAGTDTQY
.	TRBV9	TRBJ1-1	ASSVAGIMNTEAF
.	TRBV4-1	TRBJ2-3	ASSQDGPDTQY
once	TRBV5-4	TRBJ2-7	ASSSSGHPYEQY